This T cell receptor (beta chain) came from a study of molecular identifiers for immune sequencing clone quantification. Across the whole study: In replicates, the authors split RNA from roughly 20,000 or 100,000 naive CD8 cells five ways and sequenced four. Study outcomes and limitations: With a barcode shared among identical TCR molecules, highly expanded clone sizes could be underestimated.

TCRdb re-called the PCR reads with MiXCR, one entry per CDR3 protein. The table records approximately 100,000 distinct CDR3 sequences, approximately 40% of them present only once. The germline V gene encodes CDR1 LNHDA and CDR2 SQIVND (reference sequence). The CDR3 is 16 residues long. In the case of this clonotype: Its matching antigen is unknown. It may be a read error: a sequence one base away is much more abundant.

The clonotype comes from a human donor in good health. Some libraries in this study had Jurkat cell RNA spiked in. The source material was naive CD8+ T cells from blood, with Jurkat cell RNA spiked in. Subset: FACS-sorted CD8+CD4-CCR7+CD45RA+ naive T cells. V and J are TRBV19 and TRBJ2-1; 11 bases line up with TRBD2. The CDR3 coding sequence is TGTGCCAGTAGAACTAGCGGGAGAAGGTCCTACAATGAGCAGATCTTC. Translated, it gives CASRTSGRRSYNEQIF.